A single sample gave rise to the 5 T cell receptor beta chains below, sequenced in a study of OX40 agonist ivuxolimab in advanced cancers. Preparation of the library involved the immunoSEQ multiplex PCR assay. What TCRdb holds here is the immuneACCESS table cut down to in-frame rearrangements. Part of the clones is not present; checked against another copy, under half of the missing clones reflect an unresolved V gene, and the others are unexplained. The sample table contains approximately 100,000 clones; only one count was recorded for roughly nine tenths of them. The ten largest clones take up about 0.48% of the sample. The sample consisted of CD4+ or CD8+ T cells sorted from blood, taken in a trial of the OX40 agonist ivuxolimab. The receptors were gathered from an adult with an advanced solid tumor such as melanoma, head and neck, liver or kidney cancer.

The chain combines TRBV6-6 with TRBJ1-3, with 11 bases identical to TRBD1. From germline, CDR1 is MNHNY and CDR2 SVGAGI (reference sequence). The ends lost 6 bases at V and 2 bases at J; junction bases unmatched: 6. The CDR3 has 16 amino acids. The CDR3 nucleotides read TGTGCCAGCAGGCCCGGACAGGGGGCGCCTGGAAACACCATATATTTT. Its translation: CASRPGQGAPGNTIYF.

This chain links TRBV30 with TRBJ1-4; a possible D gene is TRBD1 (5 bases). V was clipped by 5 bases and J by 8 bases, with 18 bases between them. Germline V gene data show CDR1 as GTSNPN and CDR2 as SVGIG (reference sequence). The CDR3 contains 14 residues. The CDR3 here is CAWAPPGRREKLFF. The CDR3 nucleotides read TGTGCCTGGGCGCCACCGGGACGAAGGGAAAAACTGTTTTTT. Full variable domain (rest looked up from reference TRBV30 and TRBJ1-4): SQTIHQWPATLVQPVGSPLSLECTVEGTSNPNLYWYRQAAGRGLQLLFYSVGIGQISSEVPQNLSASRPQDRQFILSSKKLLLSDSGFYLCAWAPPGRREKLFFGSGTQLSVL.

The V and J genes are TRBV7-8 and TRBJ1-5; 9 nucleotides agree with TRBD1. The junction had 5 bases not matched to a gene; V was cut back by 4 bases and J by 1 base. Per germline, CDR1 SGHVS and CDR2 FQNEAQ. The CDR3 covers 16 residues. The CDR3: CASSSRDRDSNQPQHF. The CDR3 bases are TGTGCCAGCAGCTCCCGGGACAGGGACAGCAATCAGCCCCAGCATTTT.

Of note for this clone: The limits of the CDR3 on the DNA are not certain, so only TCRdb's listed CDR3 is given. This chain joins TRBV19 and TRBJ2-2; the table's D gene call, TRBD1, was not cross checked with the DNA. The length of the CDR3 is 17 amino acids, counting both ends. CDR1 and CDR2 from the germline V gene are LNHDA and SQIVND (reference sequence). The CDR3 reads CASSSHPGGRRAGELFF.

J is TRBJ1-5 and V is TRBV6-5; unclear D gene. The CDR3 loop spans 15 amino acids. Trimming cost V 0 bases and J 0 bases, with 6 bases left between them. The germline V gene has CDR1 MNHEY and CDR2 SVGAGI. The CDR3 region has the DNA TGTGCCAGCAGTTACTCAAGTTATAGCAATCAGCCCCAGCATTTT. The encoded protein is CASSYSSYSNQPQHF.